This T cell receptor (beta chain) was found in a study of cytotoxic CD8 clonotypes in ibrutinib-treated CLL. In the study overall: For this cohort, patients were approximately ten relapsed/refractory and some 15 treatment-naive, while fewer than 18 were IGHV unmutated. Complete response was seen in 2 patients and partial in some 24; around twelve progressed and some 14 stayed remitted after a median roughly 70 months.

CDR3 length equals 13 residues. V was trimmed by 5 bases and J by 3 bases, leaving 10 bases between them. In germline, CDR1 is MNHEY, CDR2 SVGAGI. TCRdb's table, derived via immunoSEQ multiplex PCR, lists solely in-frame clones and lacks some. In the table there are more than 50,000 clones, approximately 62% of which are singletons. The chain couples TRBV6-5 to TRBJ1-1; D unresolved. Sequenced here: PBMCs, sampled after 12 months of ibrutinib treatment. The origin of this receptor is a human donor with chronic lymphocytic leukemia. CDR3 sequence: CASSEVRDTEAFF. The CDR3 DNA is TGTGCCAGCAGTGAAGTAAGGGACACTGAAGCTTTCTTT.